This entry lists 5 T cell receptor beta chains sequenced from one sample in a study of blood T cells in healthy people across ages. With a J-beta primer mix and a sample-barcoded 5' primer, a second PCR ran about 7 to 12 cycles. TCRdb processed the 5' RACE reads anew with MiXCR; each CDR3 protein has one entry. The table shows over a million distinct CDR3 sequences, with under 55% occurring only once. Material for sequencing was blood. The receptor source for this set is a woman aged 18-29 years in good health.

This clonotype has at least ten counts. The V call is TRBV20-1, the J call TRBJ2-3; D might be TRBD2 (5 bases). The CDR3 has 12 residues. Trimming took 3 bases from V and 10 from J, leaving 14 bases between them. CDR1 is DFQATT and CDR2 is SNEGSKA in the germline V gene (reference sequence). DNA of the CDR3: TGCAGTGCTAGGACCATCCAGAGGGCGCAGTATTTT. This encodes CSARTIQRAQYF.

V usage is TRBV4-1 and J usage is TRBJ2-1; the match to TRBD2 covers 13 bases. Germline loops: CDR1 MGHRA, CDR2 YSYEKL. V shed 5 bases and J 9 bases; nucleotides not matched to a gene: 10. There are 16 residues in the CDR3. The CDR3 here is CASSSTTSGGLGEQFF. CDR3 sequence (DNA): TGCGCCAGCAGCTCAACGACTAGCGGGGGGCTAGGTGAGCAGTTCTTC.

This chain uses TRBV9 with TRBJ2-7; tentative D call: TRBD1 (5 bases). The CDR3 runs 13 residues. V was trimmed by 3 bases and J by 1 base, leaving 8 bases between them. The germline V gene encodes CDR1 SGDLS and CDR2 YYNGEE. CDR3 coding DNA: TGTGCCAGCAGCGAAGGGGATTCCTACGAGCAGTACTTC. It encodes CASSEGDSYEQYF.

The chain joins TRBV15 to TRBJ2-1; 9 bases fit TRBD2. The V gene end was trimmed by 5 bases and the J gene end by 4 bases; junction bases not matched to a gene: 12. CDR1 and CDR2 (germline): LNHNV, YYDKDF (reference sequence). The CDR3 sequence is 17 residues long. The CDR3 here is CATSGVAGVRLYNEQFF. In DNA, the CDR3 is TGTGCCACCAGCGGGGTAGCGGGAGTGCGATTGTACAATGAGCAGTTCTTC.

This clonotype has a count of ten or more. The genes are TRBV6-1 and TRBJ1-4; no clear D. Germline CDR1 reads MNHNS; CDR2 reads SASEGT. The CDR3 sequence is 12 residues long. Trimming removed 4 bases at V and 8 bases at J, with 8 bases between. CDR3 DNA: TGTGCCAGCAGTGCCGGGTACGAAAAACTGTTTTTT. Its translation is CASSAGYEKLFF.